This entry lists 30 T cell receptor beta chains sequenced from one sample in a study of blood T cell repertoires in COVID-19 (dated by TCRdb to the early 2020s). Library construction relied on the immunoSEQ multiplex PCR assay. As stored in TCRdb, this immuneACCESS dataset retains in-frame rearrangements with V and J assigned. A fraction of the clones does not appear; measured against another copy, unresolved V genes explain less than half of the discrepancy, and the remainder lacks a known reason. This sample holds tens of thousands of clones; about 80% were observed only once. The ten largest clones add up to around a quarter of the sample. Sample: peripheral blood. These receptors came from a man aged 60-69 years with active or convalescent COVID-19.

This chain links TRBV2 with TRBJ2-3; 7 bases line up with TRBD1. Germline trimming cut 11 bases from V and 10 bases from J; bases unmatched to any gene: 12. Germline V gene sequence: CDR1 SNHLY, CDR2 FYNNEI. The CDR3 totals 12 residues. The CDR3 sequence is CAGLTGVKAQYF. The CDR3 bases are TGTGCCGGCTTAACAGGGGTCAAAGCGCAGTATTTT.

This clone has a handful of counts. CDR3 sequence: CASSMKGAWEKLFF. The CDR3 region has the DNA TGTGCCAGTAGTATGAAGGGGGCGTGGGAAAAACTGTTTTTT. The J gene is TRBJ1-4, the V gene TRBV19; 7 bases map to TRBD1. Trimming cost V 3 bases and J 8 bases; bases outside gene matches: 6. Germline lookup yields CDR1 LNHDA and CDR2 SQIVND (reference sequence). CDR3 length: 14 amino acids.

Here the CDR3 DNA reads TGCGCCAGCAACGGGGGACTAGCGGAAAACACCGGGGAGCTGTTTTTT. This codes for CASNGGLAENTGELFF. The gene calls are TRBV5-1 and TRBJ2-2; 11 positions match TRBD2. Unmatched junction bases numbered 6, after V lost 6 bases and J lost 2 bases. Germline CDR1 is SGHRS and CDR2 is YFSETQ. CDR3 size: 16 residues.

V and J are TRBV12-3 or TRBV12-4 and TRBJ1-5, with 7 bases that match TRBD1. Trimming cost V 5 bases and J 5 bases; bases outside gene matches: 3. CDR3 length equals 13 residues. The CDR3 is CASSGTGDQPQHF. As DNA, the CDR3 is TGTGCCAGCAGTGGAACAGGGGATCAGCCCCAGCATTTT.

This chain connects TRBV27 to TRBJ2-5; 12 bases map to TRBD1. CDR3 length: 15 amino acids. V trimming: 4 bases; J trimming: 5 bases; junction bases outside the gene matches: 5. Germline V gives CDR1 MNHEY, CDR2 SMNVEV (reference sequence). CDR3 in amino acids: CASSSGQGAGETQYF. The CDR3 nucleotides read TGTGCCAGCAGTTCGGGACAGGGGGCAGGGGAGACCCAGTACTTC.

This clone was found once. The chain recombines TRBV7-8 with TRBJ1-2; 9 positions match TRBD1. Germline loops: CDR1 SGHVS, CDR2 FQNEAQ. CDR3 length: 13 residues. Losses at the gene ends were 4 bases for V and 8 bases for J; bases not matched to a gene: 5. Here the CDR3 reads CASSSGQGRGYTF. CDR3 sequence (DNA): TGTGCCAGCAGCTCGGGACAGGGCCGCGGCTACACCTTC.

The V and J genes are TRBV4-3 and TRBJ1-2; TRBD1 matches 7 bases. Unmatched junction bases numbered 15, after V lost 3 bases and J lost 8 bases. Germline V gene lookup returns CDR1 LGHNA and CDR2 YSLEER. This CDR3 is built from 16 residues. CDR3 DNA: TGCGCCAGCAGCCACGTAGGGACAGCCTCGGATAGGGGCTACACCTTC. It encodes CASSHVGTASDRGYTF.

This clone was recorded once. The rearrangement joins TRBV5-5 to TRBJ2-1, with 7 bases matching TRBD2. This CDR3 is 16 amino acids long. V trimming: 3 bases; J trimming: 0 bases; junction bases outside the gene matches: 6. Germline V gives CDR1 SGHKS, CDR2 YYEKEE (reference sequence). DNA for the CDR3: TGTGCCAGCAGCTCACAAGCGGGGAGCTCCTACAATGAGCAGTTCTTC. It encodes CASSSQAGSSYNEQFF.

The rearrangement uses TRBV13 and TRBJ1-1; no clear D gene. Germline-derived CDR1 and CDR2 are PRHDT and FYEKMQ (reference sequence). V was shortened by 2 bases and J by 4 bases, with 8 bases between the two germline ends. The CDR3 is made up of 13 amino acids. The CDR3 protein is CASSLNWATEAFF. DNA for the CDR3: TGTGCCAGCAGCTTAAACTGGGCCACTGAAGCTTTCTTT.

The rearrangement uses TRBV6-5 and TRBJ1-1, with D possibly matching TRBD1 (6 bases). The CDR3 runs 13 residues. V was clipped by 7 bases and J by 2 bases, with 11 bases between them. Germline values: CDR1 MNHEY, CDR2 SVGAGI. CDR3 loop: CASKTGINTEAFF. The CDR3 DNA follows: TGTGCCAGCAAAACAGGGATTAACACTGAAGCTTTCTTT.

J is TRBJ2-5 and V is TRBV5-6; no definite D call. The germline V gene has CDR1 SGHDT and CDR2 YYEEEE. V was clipped by 3 bases and J by 5 bases, with 5 bases between them. The CDR3 runs 11 residues. This chain's CDR3 is CASSSYETQYF. DNA of the CDR3: TGTGCCAGCAGCTCCTATGAGACCCAGTACTTC. Complete variable domain (other parts from reference TRBV5-6 and TRBJ2-5): DAGVTQSPTHLIKTRGQQVTLRCSPKSGHDTVSWYQQALGQGPQFIFQYYEEEERQRGNFPDRFSGHQFPNYSSELNVNALLLGDSALYLCASSSYETQYFGPGTRLLVL.

This clone appeared a few times. The J gene is TRBJ2-7, the V gene TRBV9; TRBD1 agrees at 10 bases. The V and J ends lost 2 bases and 5 bases, in that order; junction bases with no gene match: 4. The germline V gene has CDR1 SGDLS and CDR2 YYNGEE. This CDR3 contains 14 residues. CDR3 region: CASSVGDRGNEQYF. CDR3 bases: TGTGCCAGCAGCGTGGGGGACAGGGGTAACGAGCAGTACTTC.

In DNA, the CDR3 is TGTGCCAGCAGTGATCTCCTAGCGGGGTTTACTAGCACAGATACGCAGTATTTT. It yields the protein CASSDLLAGFTSTDTQYF. V usage is TRBV2 and J usage is TRBJ2-3; the match to TRBD2 covers 9 bases. The CDR3 consists of 18 residues. Germline values: CDR1 SNHLY, CDR2 FYNNEI. The ends lost 3 bases at V and 0 bases at J; junction bases unmatched: 10.

This rearrangement joins TRBV18 to TRBJ1-1; D unclear. From germline, CDR1 is KGHSH and CDR2 LQKENI. With 3 bases removed from V and 1 base from J, the gap between germline ends came to 15 bases. The length of the CDR3 is 16 residues. As DNA, the CDR3 is TGTGCCAGCTCACCCCGGGTATCGGTTACGAACACTGAAGCTTTCTTT. Its translation is CASSPRVSVTNTEAFF.

In its sample, this clone was seen a few times. The rearrangement uses TRBV29-1 and TRBJ1-2; possible D gene TRBD1, 6 bases. Between the trimmed V and J ends, which lost 7 bases and 8 bases, there was a span of 26 bases. Germline loops: CDR1 SQVTM, CDR2 ANQGSEA. The CDR3 covers 15 residues. The CDR3 DNA reads TGCAGCGCCAGAACTCAGCAGGGGTTGCTTGGGGGCTACACCTTC. Translation gives CSARTQQGLLGGYTF.

CDR3 amino acids: CASSPDTNEKLFF. For the CDR3, the DNA is TGTGCCAGCAGCCCTGACACCAATGAAAAACTGTTTTTT. The V gene is TRBV5-4, the J gene TRBJ1-4, with D uncertain. The V and J ends lost 4 bases and 5 bases respectively, with 9 bases between them. Germline values: CDR1 SGHNT, CDR2 YYREEE (reference sequence). This CDR3 comprises 13 residues.

The chain has TRBV7-9 and TRBJ2-3, with a possible D match to TRBD1 (6 bases). Trimming stripped 6 bases from V and 1 base from J, with 14 bases between. The CDR3 spans 15 residues. Germline assignment: CDR1 SEHNR and CDR2 FQNEAQ (reference sequence). CDR3 loop: CASSSTGLGTDTQYF. The CDR3 nucleotides read TGTGCCAGCAGTTCCACAGGGTTGGGCACAGATACGCAGTATTTT.

The chain carries TRBV5-1 and TRBJ2-7; D is unresolved. The germline V and J ends were trimmed by 0 bases and 6 bases, with 7 bases remaining between them. The CDR3 contains 12 residues. Germline V gene data show CDR1 as SGHRS and CDR2 as YFSETQ. CDR3 protein: CASSLAGTEQYF. The CDR3 DNA sequence: TGCGCCAGCAGCTTGGCGGGTACCGAGCAGTACTTC.

This sequence joins TRBV19 and TRBJ1-1; weak D call: TRBD1 (6 bases). Germline CDR1 reads LNHDA; CDR2 reads SQIVND (reference sequence). This CDR3 has 16 amino acids. V lost 6 bases to trimming and J lost 5 bases, with 22 bases between them. This CDR3 is CASRKPRGPGDTEAFF. Written as DNA, the CDR3 is TGTGCCAGTAGAAAACCCAGGGGCCCTGGGGATACTGAAGCTTTCTTT.

The CDR3 sequence is CAWSATGTGVETQYF. In DNA, the CDR3 is TGTGCCTGGAGTGCCACCGGGACAGGGGTAGAGACCCAGTACTTC. The chain employs TRBV30 and TRBJ2-5; 10 bases are a match to TRBD1. The junction had 6 bases not matched to a gene; V was cut back by 1 base and J by 4 bases. The CDR3 is 15 amino acids. Germline loops: CDR1 GTSNPN, CDR2 SVGIG (reference sequence).

The genes are TRBV5-1 and TRBJ1-4; D might be TRBD1 (5 bases). This CDR3 region has 15 residues. Germline CDR1 reads SGHRS; CDR2 reads YFSETQ. V was shortened by 4 bases and J by 2 bases, with 12 bases between the two germline ends. CDR3 bases: TGCGCCAGCAGCCTGGGGCAGGGTACTAATGAAAAACTGTTTTTT. Translated: CASSLGQGTNEKLFF.

The chain has TRBV7-3 and TRBJ2-1, with D perhaps TRBD2 (5 bases). The CDR3 contains 18 residues. Trimming shortened V by 3 bases and J by 1 base, and 19 bases separated the two germline ends. Germline values: CDR1 SGHTA, CDR2 FQGTGA. CDR3 sequence: CASSLEVGRFLSYNEQFF. CDR3 coding DNA: TGTGCCAGCAGCTTGGAGGTCGGGCGTTTCCTTTCCTACAATGAGCAGTTCTTC.

The chain employs TRBV2 and TRBJ1-1; 10 positions match TRBD1. J lost 0 bases, V lost 11 bases, and 3 bases had no gene match. CDR1 and CDR2 (germline): SNHLY, FYNNEI. The CDR3 spans 13 residues. The CDR3 coding sequence is TGTGCCGGACAGGGGGACATGAACACTGAAGCTTTCTTT. It is translated as CAGQGDMNTEAFF.

This chain joins TRBV15 and TRBJ2-2; D uncertain. V lost 7 bases, J lost 4 bases, and 22 bases lay in between. The CDR3 runs 17 residues. Germline CDR1 reads LNHNV; CDR2 reads YYDKDF (reference sequence). The CDR3 DNA reads TGTGCCACCACCCCTCTAGTTGCGGCGAGGAGCACCGGGGAGCTGTTTTTT. This encodes CATTPLVAARSTGELFF. Combining the CDR3 with reference TRBV15 and TRBJ2-2 gives the whole variable domain DAMVIQNPRYQVTQFGKPVTLSCSQTLNHNVMYWYQQKSSQAPKLLFHYYDKDFNNEADTPDNFQSRRPNTSFCFLDIRSPGLGDTAMYLCATTPLVAARSTGELFFGEGSRLTVL.

The chain employs TRBV5-6 and TRBJ1-1; tentative D call: TRBD1 (6 bases). Germline V gene sequence: CDR1 SGHDT, CDR2 YYEEEE. Trimming pared 2 bases from V and 11 bases from J, leaving 13 bases between. The CDR3 is 12 residues long. The CDR3: CASSFGDTGAFF. In nucleotides, the CDR3 is TGTGCCAGCAGCTTCGGGGACACCGGGGCTTTCTTT.

The rearrangement links TRBV3-1 (or the pseudogene TRBV3-2) to TRBJ1-3; D is uncertain. This CDR3 is 14 amino acids long. V dropped 4 bases and J dropped 0 bases, with 7 bases sitting between them. CDR1 and CDR2 from the germline V gene are LGHDT and YNNKEL (reference sequence). The chain's CDR3 is CASSPVSSGNTIYF. In DNA, the CDR3 is TGTGCCAGCAGCCCGGTGTCCTCTGGAAACACCATATATTTT.

The rearrangement joins TRBV7-2 to TRBJ1-2, with unresolved D. With 5 bases removed from V and 6 bases from J, the gap between germline ends came to 10 bases. The CDR3 length is 12 residues. Germline lookup yields CDR1 SGHTA and CDR2 FQGNSA. The CDR3 DNA sequence: TGTGCCAGCAGCCCCATTACTGATGGCTACACCTTC. Translated: CASSPITDGYTF.

This clone was observed once. The chain couples TRBV11-2 to TRBJ2-3, with TRBD2 identical over 12 bases. Trimming cost V 1 base and J 4 bases; bases outside gene matches: 12. Germline assignment: CDR1 SGHAT and CDR2 FQNNGV. The CDR3 contains 19 residues. The CDR3 protein is CASSLVGSASGGAADTQYF. The CDR3 DNA is TGTGCCAGCAGCTTAGTAGGGTCGGCTAGCGGGGGGGCCGCAGATACGCAGTATTTT.

V usage is TRBV30 and J usage is TRBJ1-4, with 7 nucleotides matching TRBD1. CDR3 length: 12 residues. Germline CDR1 reads GTSNPN; CDR2 reads SVGIG (reference sequence). J gave up 8 bases and V 0 bases, and 0 bases lay outside the gene matches. The CDR3 region has the DNA TGTGCCTGGAGTGTACAGGGGGAAAAACTGTTTTTT. Translating gives CAWSVQGEKLFF.

In this sample, this clone turned up a few times. This chain connects TRBV5-4 to TRBJ1-2; the D is unclear. The germline V gene has CDR1 SGHNT and CDR2 YYREEE (reference sequence). Trimming cost V 0 bases and J 7 bases, with 13 bases left between them. CDR3 length: 14 amino acids. The CDR3 loop reads CASSLGRLLSGYTF. Here the CDR3 DNA reads TGTGCCAGCAGCTTGGGTCGTTTGTTGAGTGGCTACACCTTC.